This T cell receptor beta chain was captured in a study of vaccination and CD4 T cells after COVID-19. Study background: By nasal swab PCR, the convalescent patients were SARS-CoV-2 positive, with under 10 mild cases and one severe.

With the Oncomine TCR Beta short-read assay, DNA from cultured CD4+ T cells was sequenced. Using its own MiXCR run on the PCR reads, TCRdb lists one record per CDR3 protein. Here the sample spans more than 13,000 distinct CDR3 sequences, less than 60% being singletons. Treatment meaning: approximately 9-day PBMC culture with coronavirus spike peptide pools or control peptides (ViraFEST assay). Wells that each held some 2 million PBMCs were cultured with 9 to 10 IU/ml IL-2 and 10 ug/ml peptide pools. By sample fraction, this clonotype is medium-sized (0.01 to 0.1%). Its antigen is not identified. The clonotype comes from a human donor who had recovered from COVID-19. Material: CD4+ T cells from blood, cultured in vitro, obtained before SARS-CoV-2 vaccination.

CDR3 residues: CASSEDRGNGYTF. In nucleotides, the CDR3 is TGTGCCAGCAGTGAGGACAGGGGGAATGGCTACACCTTC. This rearrangement joins TRBV2 to TRBJ1-2; 10 bases agree with TRBD1. The ends lost 3 bases at V and 6 bases at J; junction bases unmatched: 1. Germline CDR1 is SNHLY and CDR2 is FYNNEI. This CDR3 contains 13 residues.